The source of this T cell receptor beta chain is a study of blood T cell repertoires in COVID-19. Study-level information: Sites across the United States, Italy and Spain contributed samples from acute and convalescent COVID-19. The analysed material was cDNA or gDNA that came from T cells, B-cell-depleted T cells, or PBMCs.

Between the trimmed V and J ends, which lost 11 bases and 0 bases, there was a span of 13 bases. This CDR3 spans 13 amino acids. The germline V gene has CDR1 MNHEY and CDR2 SVGAGI. Source study methods: Quantification of nucleated cells was approximated via reference gene primer amplification. Method: immunoSEQ multiplex PCR; TCRdb's copy keeps in-frame clones and lacks some. For V, J and clone size, that table is used; D and trimming come from the DNA. This table has 450,000 or so clones, approximately 92% appearing once. The Seattle patients, enrolled during active infection, were followed longitudinally.

This receptor was obtained from a man younger than 35 with COVID-19, enrolled during active disease. The sample comprised peripheral blood. This sequence joins TRBV6-5 and TRBJ1-1; no definite D call. The DNA of the CDR3 is TGTGCCGCGGGGAGATCCCTGAACACTGAAGCTTTCTTT. Protein product: CAAGRSLNTEAFF.